A selection of T cell receptor beta chains follows, all from one sample in a study of T cell responses to AZD1222 COVID-19 vaccine. The data were produced by immunoSEQ multiplex PCR, yet TCRdb's version contains in-frame clones alone and is incomplete. The sample has roughly 180,000 clones; over 80% are singletons. Source: peripheral blood, taken on day 0 of MenACWY control vaccination. Source of these receptors: an adult in good health. CDR3s include the opening cysteine and the closing phenylalanine or tryptophan. A D gene is named only where the DNA matches it firmly. Rows give clone size only sometimes, using once, few, many, or a class for an expanded clone.

-,TRBD1,TRBJ2-3,18,TRBV4-2,CASSPLTLTGGVTDTQYF,TGTGCCAGCAGCCCACTTACTCTGACAGGGGGGGTCACAGATACGCAGTATTTT
once,TRBD1,TRBJ1-1,16,TRBV7-9,CASSSTPGQGNTEAFF,TGTGCCAGCAGCTCGACCCCGGGACAGGGGAACACTGAAGCTTTCTTT
-,-,TRBJ1-1,13,TRBV5-1,CASTQQGNTEAFF,TGCGCCAGCACCCAACAGGGCAACACTGAAGCTTTCTTT
-,TRBD1,TRBJ1-6,17,TRBV3-1/TRBV3-2,CASSQVARGSYNSPLHF,TGTGCCAGCAGCCAAGTTGCCAGGGGGTCCTATAATTCACCCCTCCACTTT
once,-,TRBJ1-4,15,TRBV5-4,CASSPGGREGEKLFF,TGTGCCAGCAGCCCCGGGGGCAGGGAGGGTGAAAAACTGTTTTTT
-,-,TRBJ1-2,15,TRBV7-6,CASSQVDGEVYGYTF,TGTGCCAGCAGCCAAGTGGACGGCGAAGTCTATGGCTACACCTTC
few,-,TRBJ1-1,13,TRBV5-6,CASSLFSNTEAFF,TGTGCCAGCAGCTTGTTTTCGAACACTGAAGCTTTCTTT
-,-,TRBJ1-2,14,TRBV4-3,CASSQRVQGYGYTF,TGCGCCAGCAGCCAGAGGGTACAAGGCTATGGCTACACCTTC
-,TRBD1,TRBJ1-4,16,TRBV5-5,CASSFDLQGVFEKLFF,TGTGCCAGCAGCTTCGATCTACAGGGGGTATTTGAAAAACTGTTTTTT
-,TRBD1,TRBJ1-2,12,TRBV28,CASSPRGLGYTF,TGTGCCAGCAGTCCAAGGGGGCTTGGCTACACCTTC
-,-,TRBJ2-7,16,TRBV27,CASSLFALGKVDEQYF,TGTGCCAGCAGTTTATTCGCCTTGGGTAAGGTGGACGAGCAGTACTTC
-,TRBD2,TRBJ2-1,15,TRBV7-8,CASSLREDSYNEQFF,TGTGCCAGCAGCTTGCGGGAGGACTCCTACAATGAGCAGTTCTTC
-,TRBD2,TRBJ2-7,16,TRBV7-6,CASSLVSGGSSYEQYF,TGTGCCAGCAGCTTAGTTAGCGGGGGCAGCTCCTACGAGCAGTACTTC
-,TRBD2,TRBJ2-2,16,TRBV7-9,CASSSYTSANTGELFF,TGTGCCAGCAGCTCCTACACTAGCGCGAACACCGGGGAGCTGTTTTTT
-,TRBD1,TRBJ2-6,18,TRBV18,CASSPRTGVTSGANVLTF,TGTGCCAGCTCACCCCGGACAGGGGTGACCTCTGGGGCCAACGTCCTGACTTTC
-,TRBD1,TRBJ1-6,15,TRBV11-2,CASSASDREASPLHF,TGTGCCAGCAGCGCAAGCGACAGGGAGGCTTCACCCCTCCACTTT
-,-,TRBJ2-5,14,TRBV27,CASSRREQGETQYF,TGTGCCAGCAGTCGGAGGGAGCAGGGAGAGACCCAGTACTTC
-,-,TRBJ1-2,11,TRBV5-4,CASSLGGGYTF,TGTGCCAGCAGCTTGGGGGGTGGCTACACCTTC
-,-,TRBJ1-5,17,TRBV18,CASSPLEIGGGNQPQHF,TGTGCCAGCTCACCCCTTGAGATCGGGGGCGGCAATCAGCCCCAGCATTTT
-,-,TRBJ2-7,16,TRBV21-1,CASSKGTSGLLYEQYF,TGTGCCAGCAGCAAGGGGACTAGCGGTCTACTCTACGAGCAGTACTTC